This is a list of T cell receptor beta chains from one sample in a study of blood T cell repertoires in COVID-19. Generated by immunoSEQ multiplex PCR, the TCRdb table keeps only in-frame clones and is missing some. The sample records about 250,000 clones, 75% to 90% being singletons. Source material: PBMCs or T cells enriched from blood (not recorded which). Receptors originate from a woman between 35 and 50 years old who had been exposed to COVID-19. Both conserved end residues are part of each CDR3. A D gene is named only where the DNA matches it firmly. Clone size appears in some rows only: once, few, many, or a class for an expanded clone.

clone_size	v_call	d_call	cdr3_length	j_call	cdr3_aa	cdr3_nt
-	TRBV12-2	-	9	TRBJ2-3	CASTDTQYF	TGTGCCTCCACAGATACGCAGTATTTT
-	TRBV5-1	-	15	TRBJ2-5	CASSLAGHSQETQYF	TGCGCCAGCAGCTTGGCGGGACACAGCCAAGAGACCCAGTACTTC
-	TRBV27	-	16	TRBJ2-4	CASSLSLSSVGNIQYF	TGTGCCAGCAGTTTATCGTTGTCTAGCGTTGGAAACATTCAGTACTTC
-	TRBV19	-	13	TRBJ1-3	CATSGASGNTIYF	TGTGCCACCTCAGGGGCCTCTGGAAACACCATATATTTT
-	TRBV27	TRBD1	18	TRBJ1-2	CASSLLTGTGGPVYGYTF	TGTGCCAGCAGTCTTCTTACCGGGACAGGGGGGCCTGTTTATGGCTACACCTTC
-	TRBV6-2/TRBV6-3	TRBD2	17	TRBJ2-1	CASSPGLAELLQGEQFF	TGTGCCAGCAGCCCCGGACTAGCGGAGCTCCTACAAGGAGAGCAGTTCTTC
-	TRBV19	TRBD1	14	TRBJ2-7	CASSVRDRAEEQYF	TGTGCCAGTAGTGTTCGGGACAGGGCGGAGGAGCAGTACTTC
-	TRBV28	-	15	TRBJ2-5	CASSPSGTVKETQYF	TGTGCCAGCAGTCCAAGTGGCACAGTGAAAGAGACCCAGTACTTC
-	TRBV9	-	16	TRBJ1-2	CASSPRIWSSNYGYTF	TGTGCCAGCAGCCCCCGGATTTGGAGCTCTAACTATGGCTACACCTTC
-	TRBV6-4	TRBD2	15	TRBJ2-3	CASSDSSGGGDTQYF	TGTGCCAGCAGTGATTCTAGCGGGGGCGGCGATACGCAGTATTTT
-	TRBV21-1	-	17	TRBJ2-7	CASSPRSRGVVSYEQYF	TGTGCCAGCAGCCCGCGAAGCCGCGGGGTCGTCTCCTACGAGCAGTACTTC
-	TRBV5-4	TRBD1	16	TRBJ2-6	CASRHYTGTGNNVLTF	TGTGCCAGCAGACACTATACCGGGACAGGGAACAACGTCCTGACTTTC
-	TRBV29-1	-	13	TRBJ1-2	CSVHPGTKWAYTF	TGCAGCGTTCACCCCGGGACAAAGTGGGCCTACACCTTC
-	TRBV5-1	TRBD1	20	TRBJ1-1	CASSRSGTGTAFSSNTEAFF	TGTGCCAGCAGCCGATCCGGGACAGGGACCGCCTTTTCCTCGAACACTGAAGCTTTCTTT
-	TRBV19	TRBD1	15	TRBJ1-1	CASSTEQGYDTEAFF	TGTGCCAGTAGTACCGAACAGGGGTATGACACTGAAGCTTTCTTT
-	TRBV4-2	-	15	TRBJ1-2	CASSQDRGGAAGYTF	TGTGCCAGCAGCCAAGATCGGGGGGGGGCGGCTGGCTACACCTTC
-	TRBV6-2/TRBV6-3	-	14	TRBJ1-2	CASSYGGSNYGYTF	TGTGCCAGCAGTTACGGCGGCAGCAACTATGGCTACACCTTC
-	TRBV19	-	15	TRBJ1-5	CASQTPGFGNQPQHF	TGTGCCAGTCAAACCCCAGGGTTTGGCAATCAGCCCCAGCATTTT
-	TRBV6-5	-	15	TRBJ1-1	CASRTLEVMNTEAFF	TGTGCCAGCAGAACTTTAGAAGTCATGAACACTGAAGCTTTCTTT
few	TRBV6-1	-	16	TRBJ1-5	CASSELDGVGNQPQHF	TGTGCCAGCAGTGAACTCGACGGGGTCGGCAATCAGCCCCAGCATTTT
once	TRBV7-8	-	17	TRBJ2-1	CASSLIMFQGLHNEQFF	TGTGCCAGCAGCTTAATTATGTTCCAGGGGCTCCACAATGAGCAGTTCTTC
-	TRBV5-6	-	14	TRBJ1-2	CASRLRASTGGYTF	TGTGCCAGCAGACTTCGGGCCTCCACGGGAGGCTACACCTTC
few	TRBV7-9	-	17	TRBJ1-3	CASSPQWTTDSGNTIYF	TGTGCCAGCAGCCCTCAGTGGACAACCGACTCTGGAAACACCATATATTTT
-	TRBV27	-	12	TRBJ2-1	CASSPDRYEQFF	TGTGCCAGCAGCCCAGACAGGTATGAGCAGTTCTTC
-	TRBV6-2/TRBV6-3	-	17	TRBJ2-2	CASSTGFVKQGHGELFF	TGTGCCAGCAGTACCGGGTTCGTGAAACAGGGTCACGGGGAGCTGTTTTTT
-	TRBV18	-	15	TRBJ1-5	CASSPPGFQNQPQHF	TGTGCCAGCTCACCACCCGGGTTCCAAAATCAGCCCCAGCATTTT
-	TRBV6-4	-	19	TRBJ1-2	CASSTQEAGRDGPNYGYTF	TGTGCCAGCAGTACCCAGGAGGCGGGACGAGACGGTCCTAACTATGGCTACACCTTC
-	TRBV28	TRBD1	15	TRBJ1-2	CASSYITGTDYGYTF	TGTGCCAGCAGCTATATCACCGGGACAGATTATGGCTACACCTTC
once	TRBV7-2	TRBD1	16	TRBJ1-5	CASSLEGRGNYQPQHF	TGTGCCAGCAGCTTAGAGGGCAGGGGGAACTATCAGCCCCAGCATTTT
-	TRBV12-3/TRBV12-4	TRBD1	13	TRBJ1-2	CASTIDRGGGYTF	TGTGCCAGCACCATCGACAGGGGTGGTGGCTACACCTTC
-	TRBV7-9	-	16	TRBJ1-2	CASSFSAVLGLQGYTF	TGTGCCAGCAGTTTCTCGGCAGTACTAGGACTACAGGGCTACACCTTC
once	TRBV27	-	16	TRBJ2-5	CASSPTPDRGRETQYF	TGTGCCAGCAGTCCAACTCCGGACCGGGGAAGGGAGACCCAGTACTTC
-	TRBV4-1	-	17	TRBJ1-5	CASSQVGGRARNQPQHF	TGCGCCAGCAGCCAAGTGGGTGGCAGGGCCCGCAATCAGCCCCAGCATTTT
-	TRBV3-1/TRBV3-2	-	17	TRBJ2-1	CASSQLARGSSYNEQFF	TGTGCCAGCAGCCAACTAGCTCGGGGAAGCTCCTACAATGAGCAGTTCTTC
-	TRBV21-1	-	17	TRBJ2-2	CASSKGGRPQNTGELFF	TGTGCCAGCAGCAAAGGGGGGAGGCCTCAGAACACCGGGGAGCTGTTTTTT
-	TRBV3-1/TRBV3-2	-	12	TRBJ1-2	CASSQTRDGYTF	TGTGCCAGCAGCCAAACCCGAGATGGCTACACCTTC
few	TRBV3-1/TRBV3-2	-	15	TRBJ1-6	CASSQATAYNSPLHF	TGTGCCAGCAGCCAAGCTACCGCTTATAATTCACCCCTCCACTTT
-	TRBV6-6	TRBD2	19	TRBJ2-1	CASSRSPSGVLRSYNEQFF	TGTGCCAGCAGTCGATCCCCTAGCGGGGTGCTGAGGTCCTACAATGAGCAGTTCTTC